The 10 T cell receptor beta chains below come from one sample, sequenced in a study of T cell clones after liver transplantation. Some clones are missing from TCRdb's copy, which holds only in-frame ones; the method was immunoSEQ multiplex PCR. The sample comprises tens of thousands of clones, roughly nine tenths of which are singletons, and 2.7% rests with the top ten. Source: CD4+ T cells from blood, taken before liver transplant. The receptors come from a human donor who received a liver transplant.

Remarks on this clone: A read error may produce the germline difference seen at one junction end. The V gene is TRBV7-7, the J gene TRBJ1-1, with TRBD1 as a possible D gene (5 bases). The length of the CDR3 is 13 residues. Germline-derived CDR1 and CDR2 are SSHAT and FNYEAQ (reference sequence). As DNA, the CDR3 is TGTGCTAGCAGCTTAGGGGACGACACTGAAGCTTTCTTT. Its translation: CASSLGDDTEAFF.

V usage is TRBV4-2 and J usage is TRBJ2-1, with 10 bases matching TRBD2. The CDR3 consists of 18 residues. Germline CDR1 is LGHNA and CDR2 is YNFKEQ. V was clipped by 4 bases and J by 2 bases; unmatched bases: 11. This CDR3 is CASSRASGSLGAYNEQFF. For the CDR3, the DNA is TGTGCCAGCAGCCGGGCTAGCGGGAGCCTCGGCGCCTACAATGAGCAGTTCTTC.

V gene TRBV2 combines with J gene TRBJ1-5; weak D call: TRBD1 (6 bases). The CDR3 loop spans 14 amino acids. Looked up from germline, CDR1 is SNHLY and CDR2 is FYNNEI. Trimming shortened V by 4 bases and J by 15 bases, and 22 bases separated the two germline ends. The CDR3 DNA reads TGTGCCAGCAGTGTCAGGGGTGAAGAGTTCGTATCGCATTTT. Translated: CASSVRGEEFVSHF.

The chain links TRBV30 to TRBJ1-4; 9 nucleotides match TRBD1. Germline V gives CDR1 GTSNPN, CDR2 SVGIG (reference sequence). The CDR3 consists of 12 residues. Losses at the gene ends were 7 bases for V and 8 bases for J; bases not matched to a gene: 5. The CDR3 here is CALGQGGEKLFF. CDR3 DNA sequence: TGTGCCTTGGGACAGGGTGGGGAAAAACTGTTTTTT.

The chain links TRBV6-1 to TRBJ2-1; D not resolved. Germline values: CDR1 MNHNS, CDR2 SASEGT. The CDR3 runs 14 residues. The germline V and J ends were trimmed by 5 bases and 6 bases, with 14 bases remaining between them. The CDR3 nucleotides read TGTGCCAGCAGTCCAGTTCCCACTTCCAATGAGCAGTTCTTC. Translating it yields CASSPVPTSNEQFF.

This clone was observed a handful of times. The V and J genes are TRBV5-4 and TRBJ2-2; D uncertain. The CDR3 totals 16 residues. Germline CDR1 is SGHNT and CDR2 is YYREEE (reference sequence). The V end lost 1 base, the J end lost 1 base, and 11 bases lay between the germline ends. The CDR3 loop is CASSLSRLQNTGELFF. CDR3 sequence (DNA): TGTGCCAGCAGCTTGTCGCGACTTCAGAACACCGGGGAGCTGTTTTTT.

The table lists this clone with a count of one. V gene TRBV4-1 combines with J gene TRBJ2-7; 10 bases map to TRBD1. V lost 3 bases, J lost 7 bases, and 9 bases stayed unmatched. Germline V gene sequence: CDR1 MGHRA, CDR2 YSYEKL. The CDR3 runs to 15 residues. DNA of the CDR3: TGCGCCAGCAGCCAGGTCGGGACAGGGGCTAGAGAGCAGTACTTC. Its protein product is CASSQVGTGAREQYF.

The chain employs TRBV5-1 and TRBJ2-1; TRBD1 might be the D (6 bases). CDR1 is SGHRS and CDR2 is YFSETQ in the germline V gene. Trimming shortened V by 0 bases and J by 3 bases, and 10 bases separated the two germline ends. The CDR3 sequence is 15 residues long. Here the CDR3 reads CASSLEGVSYNEQFF. CDR3 nucleotide sequence: TGCGCCAGCAGCTTGGAGGGGGTGAGCTACAATGAGCAGTTCTTC.

DNA for the CDR3: TGTGCCAGCGATATCGTTGGCCGAAGCTCCTACGAGCAGTACTTC. It yields the protein CASDIVGRSSYEQYF. The gene calls are TRBV2 and TRBJ2-7; the D is unclear. Trimming removed 8 bases from V and 0 bases from J, with 17 bases in between. The CDR3 is made up of 15 amino acids. The germline gives CDR1 SNHLY, CDR2 FYNNEI.

The CDR3 sequence is CASSPPGGAREKLFF. CDR3 DNA sequence: TGTGCCAGCAGCCCCCCGGGGGGCGCCAGGGAAAAACTGTTTTTT. The chain combines TRBV28 with TRBJ1-4; D may be TRBD1 (6 bases). Trimming shortened V by 6 bases and J by 8 bases, and 19 bases separated the two germline ends. CDR1 is MDHEN and CDR2 is SYDVKM in the germline V gene. CDR3 length equals 15 residues.